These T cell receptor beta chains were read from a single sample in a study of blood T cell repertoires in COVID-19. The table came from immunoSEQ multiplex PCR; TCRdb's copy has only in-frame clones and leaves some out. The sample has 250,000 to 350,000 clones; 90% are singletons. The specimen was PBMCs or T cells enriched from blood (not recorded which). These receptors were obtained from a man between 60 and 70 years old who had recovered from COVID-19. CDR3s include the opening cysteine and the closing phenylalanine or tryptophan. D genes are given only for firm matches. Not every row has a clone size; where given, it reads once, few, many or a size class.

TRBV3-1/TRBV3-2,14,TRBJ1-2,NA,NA,TGTGCCAGCAGCCAAGGGACGGGAAACTATGGCTACACCTTC,CASSQGTGNYGYTF
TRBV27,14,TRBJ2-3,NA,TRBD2,TGTGCCAGCAGACGACAGCGGGAGCCGGTTACGCAGTATTTT,CASRRQREPVTQYF
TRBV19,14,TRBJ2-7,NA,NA,TGTGCCAGCTCCCAAGGGGCTTCCTCCGGCGAGCAGTACTTC,CASSQGASSGEQYF
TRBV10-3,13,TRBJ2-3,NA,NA,TGTGCCATCGGAGGGAGCAACACAGATACGCAGTATTTT,CAIGGSNTDTQYF
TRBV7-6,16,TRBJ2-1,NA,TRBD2,TGTGCCAGCAGCTTATTTAGCGGGGGGATAAACAATGAGCAGTTCTTC,CASSLFSGGINNEQFF
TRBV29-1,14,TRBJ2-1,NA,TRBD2,TGCAGCGTCAAACAGACTAGCTTCGGTATTGAGCAGTTCTTC,CSVKQTSFGIEQFF
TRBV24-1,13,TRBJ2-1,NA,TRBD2,TGTGCCACCGGGTCGGGAGGGCCTAATGAGCAGTTCTTC,CATGSGGPNEQFF
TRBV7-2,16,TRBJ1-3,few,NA,TGTGCCAGCAGCACAGGGTTACGGGGTTCTGGAAACACCATATATTTT,CASSTGLRGSGNTIYF
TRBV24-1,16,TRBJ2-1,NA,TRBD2,TGTGCCACCAGTCCCAGCGGGGCAAGCTCCTACAATGAGCAGTTCTTC,CATSPSGASSYNEQFF
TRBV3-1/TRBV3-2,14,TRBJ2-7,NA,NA,TGTGCCAGCAGCCAGAGGGACAAATTCTACGAGCAGTACTTC,CASSQRDKFYEQYF
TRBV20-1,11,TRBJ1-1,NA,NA,TGCAGTGCTTTCAGGGACACTGAAGCTTTCTTT,CSAFRDTEAFF
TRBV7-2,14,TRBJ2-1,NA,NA,TGTGCCAGCAGCTTAGGGAGCTCCTACAATGAGCAGTTCTTC,CASSLGSSYNEQFF
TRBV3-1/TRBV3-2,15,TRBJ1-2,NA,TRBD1,TGTGCCAGCAGCCCGGACAGGACAGGCATTTATGGCTACACCTTC,CASSPDRTGIYGYTF
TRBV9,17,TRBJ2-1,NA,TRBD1,TGTGCCAGCAGCGTAGGTTTCGACAGGGCCGGTCACAATGAGCAGTTCTTC,CASSVGFDRAGHNEQFF
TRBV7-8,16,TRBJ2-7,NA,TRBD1,TGTGCCAGCAGCCCGATAGGACAGGTACTATCCTACGAGCAGTACTTC,CASSPIGQVLSYEQYF
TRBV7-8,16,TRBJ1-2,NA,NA,TGTGCCAGCAGCCCCGCCCCCGACAGGAATAACTATGGCTACACCTTC,CASSPAPDRNNYGYTF
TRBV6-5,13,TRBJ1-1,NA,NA,TGTGCCAGCAGTTACAACTATGACACTGAAGCTTTCTTT,CASSYNYDTEAFF
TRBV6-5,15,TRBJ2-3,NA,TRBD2,TGTGCCAGCAGTAGGGAGGCGGGGGTGGCAGATACGCAGTATTTT,CASSREAGVADTQYF
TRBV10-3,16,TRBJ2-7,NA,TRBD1,TGTGCCATCAGGAACTCGCCGACAGGGGGCGCTTACGAGCAGTACTTC,CAIRNSPTGGAYEQYF
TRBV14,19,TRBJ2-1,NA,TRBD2,TGTGCCAGCAGCCAAGACCTCGAGACTAGCGGGAGGCACTACAATGAGCAGTTCTTC,CASSQDLETSGRHYNEQFF
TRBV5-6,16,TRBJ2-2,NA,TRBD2,TGTGCCAGCAGCCATGGGACTAGCGGGATGAGCGGGGAGCTGTTTTTT,CASSHGTSGMSGELFF
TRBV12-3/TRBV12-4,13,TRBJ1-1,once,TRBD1,TGTGCCAGCAGTTTATACACAGGGGGCGACGCTTTCTTT,CASSLYTGGDAFF
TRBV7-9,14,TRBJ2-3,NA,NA,TGTGCCAGCAGCGGAACAGGGAGCACAGATACGCAGTATTTT,CASSGTGSTDTQYF
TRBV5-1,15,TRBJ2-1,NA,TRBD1,TGCGCCAGCAGCTTGCAGGGGGCGGATTACAATGAGCAGTTCTTC,CASSLQGADYNEQFF
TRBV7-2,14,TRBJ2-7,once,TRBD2,TGTGCCAGCAGCCCGGGACTAGCGGGCTACGAGCAGTACTTC,CASSPGLAGYEQYF
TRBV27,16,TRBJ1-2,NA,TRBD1,TGTGCCAGCAGTTCAGGTTTGGACAGGGCTAACTATGGCTACACCTTC,CASSSGLDRANYGYTF
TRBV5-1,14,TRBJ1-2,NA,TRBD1,TGCGCCAGCAGCGTTGCAGGGGGCGTGTATGGCTACACCTTC,CASSVAGGVYGYTF
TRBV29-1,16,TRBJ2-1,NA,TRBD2,TGCAGCGTCGCCCCGCCTACTAGCGGGAGTAACAATGAGCAGTTCTTC,CSVAPPTSGSNNEQFF
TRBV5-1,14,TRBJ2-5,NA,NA,TGCGCCAGCAGCCCTAACAGGGTAGAAGAGACCCAGTACTTC,CASSPNRVEETQYF
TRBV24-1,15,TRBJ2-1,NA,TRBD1,TGTGCCACCAGTGATTCGGGCAGGGGGCATAATGAGCAGTTCTTC,CATSDSGRGHNEQFF
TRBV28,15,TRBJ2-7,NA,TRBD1,TGTGCCAGCAGTCCGTATGGACAGGGGGCATACGAGCAGTACTTC,CASSPYGQGAYEQYF
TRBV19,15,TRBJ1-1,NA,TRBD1,TGTGCCAGTAGTTATAGACAGGGGGCAGGGACTGAAGCTTTCTTT,CASSYRQGAGTEAFF
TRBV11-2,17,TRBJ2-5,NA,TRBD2,TGTGCCAGCAGCTATACCCCCAGCGGGACGGGGCAAGAGACCCAGTACTTC,CASSYTPSGTGQETQYF
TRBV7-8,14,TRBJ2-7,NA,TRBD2,TGTGCCAGCAGCTCGGCGGGAGGGGCCTACGAGCAGTACTTC,CASSSAGGAYEQYF
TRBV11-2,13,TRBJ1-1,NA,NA,TGTGCCAGCAGCTCGACATTGAACACTGAAGCTTTCTTT,CASSSTLNTEAFF
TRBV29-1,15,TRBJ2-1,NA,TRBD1,TGCAGCGTTCGCGCCGGGACAGGGACCAACAATGAGCAGTTCTTC,CSVRAGTGTNNEQFF
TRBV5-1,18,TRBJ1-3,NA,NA,TGCGCCAGCAGCTTGGGCCTGCGGGACGTCTGGCCTGGAAACACCATATATTTT,CASSLGLRDVWPGNTIYF
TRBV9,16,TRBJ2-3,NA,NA,TGTGCCAGCAGCGTGACGGGAGGGACAGTCACAGATACGCAGTATTTT,CASSVTGGTVTDTQYF
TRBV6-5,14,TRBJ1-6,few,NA,TGTGCCAGCAGTTACTCGGGACATCAAAGACCCCTCCACTTT,CASSYSGHQRPLHF
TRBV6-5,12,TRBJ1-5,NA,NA,TGTGCCAGCGGCAGTAGCAATCAGCCCCAGCATTTT,CASGSSNQPQHF
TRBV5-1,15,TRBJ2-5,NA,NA,TGCGCCAGCAGCTTGGTTAACGTCAACAAAGAGACCCAGTACTTC,CASSLVNVNKETQYF
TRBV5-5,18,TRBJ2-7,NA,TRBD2,TGTGCCAGCAGCAAATTAAATTCCGGGACTACAAGCTCCTACGAGCAGTACTTC,CASSKLNSGTTSSYEQYF
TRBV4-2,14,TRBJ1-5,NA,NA,TGTGCCAGCAGACCACCGGGAGCTAATCAGCCCCAGCATTTT,CASRPPGANQPQHF
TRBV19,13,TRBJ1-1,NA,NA,TGTGCCAGTAGCCACAGGGTGGACACTGAAGCTTTCTTT,CASSHRVDTEAFF
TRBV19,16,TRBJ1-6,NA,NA,TGTGCCAGTAGTATCACTTTCACAGGGTATAGATCACCCCTCCACTTT,CASSITFTGYRSPLHF
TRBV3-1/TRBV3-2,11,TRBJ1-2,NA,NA,TGTGCCAGCAGCCATCCCGGTGGCTACACCTTC,CASSHPGGYTF
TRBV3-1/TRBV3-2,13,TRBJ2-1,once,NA,TGTGCCAGCAGCCAATACCTAGGTAATGAGCAGTTCTTC,CASSQYLGNEQFF
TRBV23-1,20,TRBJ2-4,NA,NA,TGCGCCAGCAGTCAATCGGGCCGTTTGGGGGCTGTTCTAGCCAAAAACATTCAGTACTTC,CASSQSGRLGAVLAKNIQYF
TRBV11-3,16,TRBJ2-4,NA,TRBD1,TGTGCCAGCAGCTTAAAAGGGGGCGATGGCAAAAACATTCAGTACTTC,CASSLKGGDGKNIQYF
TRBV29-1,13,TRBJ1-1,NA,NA,TGCAGCGGTGAGGGGGAGGTAGGCACTGAAGCTTTCTTT,CSGEGEVGTEAFF
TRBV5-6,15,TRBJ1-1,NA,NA,TGTGCCAGCAGGCTAGAGAAGGGGATGAACACTGAAGCTTTCTTT,CASRLEKGMNTEAFF